The 8 T cell receptor beta chains below were found in one sample sequenced in a study of blood T cell repertoires in COVID-19. Only in-frame clones appear in the TCRdb table, and some are missing; sequencing was by immunoSEQ multiplex PCR. The sample lists about 69,000 clones, 85% occurring once. The sequenced sample consisted of peripheral blood. The receptor source for this set is a man older than 75 with acute or convalescent COVID-19.

A single count supports this clone. The rearrangement joins TRBV10-3 to TRBJ1-2, with 12 bases fitting TRBD1. Germline CDR1 is ENHRY and CDR2 is SYGVKD. J was trimmed by 7 bases and V by 6 bases; bases with no gene match: 12. The CDR3 runs 16 residues. The chain's CDR3 is CAISAGTGGGSAGYTF. The CDR3, as DNA: TGTGCCATCAGCGCCGGGACAGGGGGCGGGTCTGCTGGCTACACCTTC.

This rearrangement joins TRBV7-2 to TRBJ1-6, with D unclear. This CDR3 comprises 15 residues. With 2 bases removed from V and 4 bases from J, the gap between germline ends came to 9 bases. Per the germline V gene, CDR1 is SGHTA and CDR2 is FQGNSA. CDR3 protein: CASSLKRVYNSPLHF. Written as DNA, the CDR3 is TGTGCCAGCAGCTTAAAGAGGGTTTATAATTCACCCCTCCACTTT.

The genes are TRBV27 and TRBJ2-7, with 7 bases fitting TRBD1. The trim removed 6 bases at V and 2 bases at J, leaving 10 bases unmatched. Germline-derived CDR1 and CDR2 are MNHEY and SMNVEV (reference sequence). The CDR3 extends over 15 amino acids. The chain's CDR3 is CASSPDRDAAYEQYF. CDR3 DNA sequence: TGTGCCAGCAGCCCCGACAGGGACGCCGCCTACGAGCAGTACTTC.

This clone is a singleton in its sample. The DNA for the CDR3 is TGTGCCAGCAGCGGGAGCTCCTACAATGAGCAGTTCTTC. Its translation is CASSGSSYNEQFF. V usage is TRBV11-3 and J usage is TRBJ2-1; the D gene is possibly TRBD2 (5 bases). The germline V and J ends were trimmed by 5 bases and 0 bases, with 5 bases remaining between them. Per germline, CDR1 SGHNT and CDR2 YENEEA. The CDR3 has 13 residues. The variable domain in full, with the rest retrieved from reference TRBV11-3 and TRBJ2-1, is EAGVVQSPRYKIIEKKQPVAFWCNPISGHNTLYWYLQNLGQGPELLIRYENEEAVDDSQLPKDRFSAERLKGVDSTLKIQPAELGDSAVYLCASSGSSYNEQFFGPGTRLTVL.

This chain links TRBV12-3 or TRBV12-4 with TRBJ2-7; D not resolved. The CDR3 is made up of 13 amino acids. V gave up 6 bases and J gave up 2 bases, with 11 bases separating them. For the CDR3, the DNA is TGTGCCAGCAGCCTCACTGGGCCCTACGAGCAGTACTTC. Translation gives CASSLTGPYEQYF.

This chain uses TRBV27 with TRBJ2-1, with TRBD2 matching 10 bases. The CDR3 runs to 17 residues. With 5 bases clipped from V and 2 bases from J, the junction kept 9 bases outside the gene matches. Germline assignment: CDR1 MNHEY and CDR2 SMNVEV (reference sequence). Here the CDR3 DNA reads TGTGCCAGCAGTATTAGCTCTAGCGGGAGTGCCTACAATGAGCAGTTCTTC. Amino acid sequence: CASSISSSGSAYNEQFF.

V is TRBV24-1 and J is TRBJ1-4; TRBD1 is a possible D gene (6 bases). The CDR3 sequence is 13 residues long. Trimming left V 6 bases short and J 6 bases short, with 10 bases between. Germline CDR1 KGHDR, CDR2 SFDVKD. DNA of the CDR3: TGTGCCACCAGTTCAGGGGAGTATGAAAAACTGTTTTTT. It yields the protein CATSSGEYEKLFF.

This clone has a handful of counts. V and J are TRBV19 and TRBJ1-4; D remains ambiguous. This CDR3 spans 15 amino acids. V lost 3 bases and J 0 bases, leaving 8 bases between the germline ends. Germline loops: CDR1 LNHDA, CDR2 SQIVND (reference sequence). The CDR3 region is CASSMTYPTNEKLFF. The CDR3, as DNA: TGTGCCAGTAGTATGACATACCCAACTAATGAAAAACTGTTTTTT.